A single sample gave rise to the 12 T cell receptor beta chains below, sequenced in a study of T cell clones after liver transplantation. Measured with immunoSEQ multiplex PCR; TCRdb has only the in-frame clones, and not every one. This sample has about 72,000 clones, with roughly 90% found just once. The material sequenced was CD4+ T cells from blood, taken before liver transplant. These receptor sequences come from a human donor who received a liver transplant.

The chain has TRBV12-5 and TRBJ2-6; 7 positions match TRBD1. The CDR3 consists of 14 residues. The J segment lost 4 bases and the V segment lost 7 bases, leaving 4 bases of the junction unmatched. CDR1 is LGHNT, CDR2 FRNRAP, per germline. Here the CDR3 reads CASADRAGANVLTF. CDR3 nucleotide sequence: TGTGCTAGTGCCGACAGGGCCGGGGCCAACGTCCTGACTTTC.

The chain joins TRBV5-1 to TRBJ2-1; D is ambiguous. The germline V gene has CDR1 SGHRS and CDR2 YFSETQ. This CDR3 is 15 amino acids long. V dropped 5 bases and J dropped 4 bases, with 16 bases sitting between them. The CDR3 nucleotides are TGCGCCAGCAGTTTGAGCCTAGTTAGGTACAATGAGCAGTTCTTC. Translation: CASSLSLVRYNEQFF.

The DNA for the CDR3 is TGTGCCAGCAGCTTGTTAGGGACCCAGTACTTC. It specifies CASSLLGTQYF. The V call is TRBV5-5, the J call TRBJ2-5, with D hard to call. The germline gives CDR1 SGHKS, CDR2 YYEKEE (reference sequence). The CDR3 totals 11 residues. Trimming removed 1 base at V and 7 bases at J, with 5 bases between.

The V and J genes are TRBV6-5 and TRBJ1-4, with no clear D. Trimming cost V 2 bases and J 4 bases, with 11 bases left between them. Per the germline V gene, CDR1 is MNHEY and CDR2 is SVGAGI. This CDR3 contains 15 residues. CDR3 region: CASSYRRLSNEKLFF. CDR3 bases: TGTGCCAGCAGTTACAGGAGGCTAAGTAATGAAAAACTGTTTTTT.

This clone showed up just once. This chain joins TRBV6-1 and TRBJ2-3; 8 positions match TRBD1. Germline-derived CDR1 and CDR2 are MNHNS and SASEGT. This CDR3 is built from 16 residues. The V gene end was trimmed by 3 bases and the J gene end by 1 base; junction bases not matched to a gene: 6. The CDR3 protein is CASSEGPGQGTDTQYF. The CDR3 nucleotides read TGTGCCAGCAGTGAGGGACCGGGACAGGGCACAGATACGCAGTATTTT.

This clone was counted once. The chain couples TRBV19 to TRBJ1-3, with no clear D. Trimming cost V 4 bases and J 0 bases, with 10 bases left between them. CDR3 length: 15 residues. Germline assignment: CDR1 LNHDA and CDR2 SQIVND (reference sequence). CDR3 in DNA: TGTGCCAGTAGTAGGGAGGTAGGCTCTGGAAACACCATATATTTT. Translation gives CASSREVGSGNTIYF.

This sequence joins TRBV28 and TRBJ2-1; TRBD1 agrees at 9 bases. The CDR3 is 14 amino acids. From germline, CDR1 is MDHEN and CDR2 SYDVKM. After removal of 5 bases from V and 8 bases from J, the junction contained 7 bases not matched to a gene. For the CDR3, the DNA is TGTGCCAGCAGTCCTCCGGACAGGGGCGATGAGCAGTTCTTC. As protein: CASSPPDRGDEQFF.

This chain uses TRBV4-1 with TRBJ2-5; 9 bases are a match to TRBD1. The CDR3 sequence is 16 residues long. After removal of 6 bases from V and 7 bases from J, the junction contained 15 bases not matched to a gene. Germline CDR1 is MGHRA and CDR2 is YSYEKL. The CDR3 protein is CASSPPGQGPGATQYF. CDR3 DNA sequence: TGCGCCAGCAGTCCCCCGGGACAGGGCCCGGGGGCGACCCAGTACTTC.

In nucleotides, the CDR3 is TGTGCCGGTCTCGGGACAGGGAGCAATGAGCAGTTCTTC. Its protein is CAGLGTGSNEQFF. The rearrangement joins TRBV2 to TRBJ2-1; 9 nucleotides agree with TRBD1. The germline CDR1 and CDR2 sequences are SNHLY and FYNNEI. CDR3 size: 13 residues. J was trimmed by 6 bases and V by 11 bases; bases with no gene match: 8.

Note on this clone: The junction shows a germline mismatch at one end, possibly a read error. The V call is TRBV18, the J call TRBJ1-3; unclear D gene. This CDR3 is built from 12 residues. The germline gives CDR1 KGHSH, CDR2 LQKENI. CDR3: CASSPLMEGWHF. CDR3 in DNA: TGTGCCAGCTCACCCCTGATGGAGGGATGGCATTTT.

The V call is TRBV5-1, the J call TRBJ2-1; possibly TRBD2 for D (6 bases). V was clipped by 0 bases and J by 16 bases, with 14 bases between them. CDR3 length: 12 amino acids. CDR1 is SGHRS, CDR2 YFSETQ, per germline. The CDR3 DNA reads as TGCGCCAGCAGCTTGGGGGACTCCGCGACATTCTTC. Protein sequence: CASSLGDSATFF.

The rearrangement links TRBV7-2 to TRBJ2-1, with D perhaps TRBD1 (6 bases). Looked up from germline, CDR1 is SGHTA and CDR2 is FQGNSA. The CDR3 runs 15 residues. V was trimmed by 5 bases and J by 4 bases, leaving 15 bases between them. Here the CDR3 reads CASSANRERYNEQFF. The CDR3 nucleotides are TGTGCCAGCAGCGCCAACAGGGAACGGTACAATGAGCAGTTCTTC.